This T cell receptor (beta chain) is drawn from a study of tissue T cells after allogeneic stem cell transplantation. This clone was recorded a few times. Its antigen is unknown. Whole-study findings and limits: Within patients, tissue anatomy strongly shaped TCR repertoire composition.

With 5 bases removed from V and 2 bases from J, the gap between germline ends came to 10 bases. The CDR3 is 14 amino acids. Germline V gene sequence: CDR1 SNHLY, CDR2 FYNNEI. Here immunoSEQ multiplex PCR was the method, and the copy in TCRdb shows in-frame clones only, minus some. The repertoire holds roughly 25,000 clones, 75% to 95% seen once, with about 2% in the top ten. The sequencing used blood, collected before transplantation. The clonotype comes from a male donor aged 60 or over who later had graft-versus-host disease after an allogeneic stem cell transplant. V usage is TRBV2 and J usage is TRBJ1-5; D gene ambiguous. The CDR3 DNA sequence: TGTGCCAGCAGTTGGGCCCGGGGCAATCAGCCCCAGCATTTT. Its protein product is CASSWARGNQPQHF.